This entry describes one T cell receptor beta chain. The antigen remains undetermined. The PCR used 60 Vbeta and 13 Jbeta primers. Assay: immunoSEQ multiplex PCR; the TCRdb copy retains only in-frame clones and omits some. The sample lists roughly 200,000 clones, less than 85% seen once, with 0.65% in the top ten. This entry is derived from a study of cytomegalovirus exposure and HLA in healthy donors. Study-wide findings and caveats: Researchers reported in a later analysis that common viral pathogens appeared linked to several top clusters.

Germline CDR1 reads LNHDA; CDR2 reads SQIVND (reference sequence). CDR3 length: 16 amino acids. Trimming removed 3 bases at V and 0 bases at J, with 12 bases between. The V and J genes are TRBV19 and TRBJ1-5, with unresolved D. This sequence was found in a boy aged 5-17 years in good health and CMV-seronegative. The sample consisted of PBMCs. The CDR3: CASSISSEYSNQPQHF. Here the CDR3 DNA reads TGTGCCAGTAGTATTTCGTCAGAATATAGCAATCAGCCCCAGCATTTT.